Listed here are 8 T cell receptor beta chains from one sample, sequenced in a study of CD8+ T cells in alopecia areata. It was cDNA, reverse transcribed from extracted RNA, that served as the sequencing template. Assay: immunoSEQ multiplex PCR; the TCRdb copy retains only in-frame clones and omits some. This table has roughly 150,000 clones, roughly 60% appearing once. The specimen sequenced was CD4+ T cells sorted from blood. These receptors all come from a human donor in good health.

In its sample, this clone was seen many times. The genes are TRBV14 and TRBJ2-5; TRBD2 might be the D (5 bases). The germline V and J ends were trimmed by 0 bases and 5 bases, with 19 bases remaining between them. Germline CDR1 and CDR2: SGHDN and FVKESK. The CDR3 has 17 residues. The CDR3 sequence is CASSQEKVPSFQETQYF. The CDR3 region has the DNA TGTGCCAGCAGCCAAGAGAAGGTTCCTAGCTTTCAGGAGACCCAGTACTTC.

This clone was seen just once. This same CDR3 is encoded by further DNA sequences in the sample. The V call is TRBV25-1, the J call TRBJ2-6, with D possibly matching TRBD2 (5 bases). The CDR3 loop spans 16 amino acids. Trimming took 0 bases from V and 0 from J, leaving 6 bases between them. The germline CDR1 and CDR2 sequences are MGHDK and SYGVNS. CDR3 nucleotides: TGTGCCAGCAGTGAATATCGGGGCTCTGGGGCCAACGTCCTGACTTTC. Translating gives CASSEYRGSGANVLTF.

The rearrangement joins TRBV30 to TRBJ1-5, with D maybe TRBD1 (5 bases). The CDR3 is 16 residues long. The V and J ends lost 1 base and 0 bases respectively, with 13 bases between them. CDR1 GTSNPN and CDR2 SVGIG come from the germline V gene (reference sequence). This CDR3 reads CAWSAGTGNSNQPQHF. The CDR3 DNA sequence: TGTGCCTGGAGTGCCGGGACGGGCAATAGCAATCAGCCCCAGCATTTT.

The V gene is TRBV2, the J gene TRBJ1-3; D not certain. Germline-derived CDR1 and CDR2 are SNHLY and FYNNEI. CDR3 length equals 14 residues. The V and J ends lost 6 bases and 0 bases respectively, with 9 bases between them. The chain's CDR3 is CASRLEPSGNTIYF. As DNA, the CDR3 is TGTGCCAGCAGGTTAGAACCCTCTGGAAACACCATATATTTT.

The chain employs TRBV27 and TRBJ2-7; 9 nucleotides align to TRBD2. The CDR3 spans 18 residues. The germline CDR1 and CDR2 sequences are MNHEY and SMNVEV (reference sequence). V lost 7 bases to trimming and J lost 2 bases; unmatched junction nucleotides: 18. The CDR3 sequence: CASTYIGHTGTSPYEQYF. As DNA, the CDR3 is TGTGCCAGCACATATATCGGACATACCGGGACTAGCCCCTACGAGCAGTACTTC.

The chain has TRBV28 and TRBJ1-1; no clear D gene. Germline V gene data show CDR1 as MDHEN and CDR2 as SYDVKM. Between the trimmed V and J ends, which lost 6 bases and 1 base, there was a span of 12 bases. The CDR3 is 14 residues long. CDR3 DNA sequence: TGTGCCAGCAGCCCCTCAGGAAGGAACACTGAAGCTTTCTTT. This gives the protein CASSPSGRNTEAFF. The whole variable domain, filled in from reference TRBV28 and TRBJ1-1, reads DVKVTQSSRYLVKRTGEKVFLECVQDMDHENMFWYRQDPGLGLRLIYFSYDVKMKEKGDIPEGYSVSREKKERFSLILESASTNQTSMYLCASSPSGRNTEAFFGQGTRLTVV.

J is TRBJ2-5 and V is TRBV6-6, with D tentatively TRBD1 or TRBD2 (5 bases each). This CDR3 is built from 13 residues. The V gene lost 5 bases and the J gene lost 5 bases, with 12 bases spanning the gap. Per the germline V gene, CDR1 is MNHNY and CDR2 is SVGAGI (reference sequence). The CDR3 reads CASSRGPPETQYF. The CDR3 DNA sequence: TGTGCCAGCAGTAGGGGACCCCCGGAGACCCAGTACTTC.

V usage is TRBV29-1 and J usage is TRBJ2-7, with D possibly matching TRBD2 (7 bases). V was trimmed by 7 bases and J by 4 bases, leaving 17 bases between them. Germline CDR1 and CDR2: SQVTM and ANQGSEA. The CDR3 runs 13 residues. This CDR3 reads CSAGWGGPYEQYF. The CDR3 DNA reads TGCAGCGCTGGTTGGGGGGGCCCTTACGAGCAGTACTTC.